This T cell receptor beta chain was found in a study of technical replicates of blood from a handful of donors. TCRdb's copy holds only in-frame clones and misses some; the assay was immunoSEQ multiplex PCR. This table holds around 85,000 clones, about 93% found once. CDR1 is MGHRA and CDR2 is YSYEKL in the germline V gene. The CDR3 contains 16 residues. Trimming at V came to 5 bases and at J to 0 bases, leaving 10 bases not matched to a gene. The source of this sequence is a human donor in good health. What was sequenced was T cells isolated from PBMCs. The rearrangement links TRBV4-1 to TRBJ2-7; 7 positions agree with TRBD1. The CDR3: CASSTIGTDLSYEQYF. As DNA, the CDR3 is TGCGCCAGCAGCACGATCGGGACAGACCTCTCCTACGAGCAGTACTTC.